Each of the 5 T cell receptor beta chains below was sequenced from the same sample in a study of OX40 agonist ivuxolimab in advanced cancers. Assay: immunoSEQ multiplex PCR; the TCRdb copy retains only in-frame clones and omits some. The sample carries 80,000 to 95,000 clones, around 90% recorded once. This material consisted of CD4+ or CD8+ T cells sorted from blood, taken in a trial of the OX40 agonist ivuxolimab. The receptors shown here come from an adult with an advanced solid tumor such as melanoma, head and neck, liver or kidney cancer.

This clone was seen only a few times. The chain employs TRBV7-2 and TRBJ2-7; tentatively, D is TRBD1 or TRBD2 (5 bases each). CDR1 SGHTA and CDR2 FQGNSA come from the germline V gene. V was pared by 6 bases and J by 7 bases, with 13 bases between. The CDR3 runs 12 residues. The CDR3 DNA is TGTGCCAGCAGTTTAACATGGGGGGAGCAGTACTTC. It translates to CASSLTWGEQYF. The full variable domain, its missing parts supplied by reference TRBV7-2 and TRBJ2-7, is GAGVSQSPSNKVTEKGKDVELRCDPISGHTALYWYRQSLGQGLEFLIYFQGNSAPDKSGLPSDRFSAERTGGSVSTLTIQRTQQEDSAVYLCASSLTWGEQYFGPGTRLTVT.

The rearrangement joins TRBV5-4 to TRBJ2-5; no firm D call. V lost 0 bases, J lost 2 bases, and 8 bases lay in between. Looked up from germline, CDR1 is SGHNT and CDR2 is YYREEE (reference sequence). This CDR3 has 14 residues. This chain's CDR3 is CASSLAALQETQYF. The CDR3 bases are TGTGCCAGCAGCTTGGCGGCACTTCAAGAGACCCAGTACTTC.

This chain joins TRBV29-1 and TRBJ1-1; D gene ambiguous. The V gene's germline CDR1 is SQVTM and CDR2 ANQGSEA. V lost 0 bases to trimming and J lost 0 bases, with 14 bases between them. The CDR3 has 16 amino acids. The CDR3: CSVEDQLGRLNTEAFF. The DNA of the CDR3 is TGCAGCGTTGAAGATCAATTGGGCAGGTTGAACACTGAAGCTTTCTTT.

This chain links TRBV7-2 with TRBJ2-2, with D hard to call. The CDR3 contains 12 residues. The germline CDR1 and CDR2 sequences are SGHTA and FQGNSA. V shed 4 bases and J shed 5 bases, with 5 bases lying between them. The CDR3 loop is CASSSFTGELFF. The DNA of the CDR3 is TGTGCCAGCAGCTCGTTTACCGGGGAGCTGTTTTTT.

The chain recombines TRBV18 with TRBJ1-1, with D perhaps matching TRBD1 (5 bases). This CDR3 is 16 amino acids long. Germline values: CDR1 KGHSH, CDR2 LQKENI. V gave up 5 bases and J gave up 0 bases, with 16 bases separating them. DNA for the CDR3: TGTGCCAGCTCATCGAGCGAGTGGGGGATGAACACTGAAGCTTTCTTT. Translation gives CASSSSEWGMNTEAFF. Drawing the rest from reference TRBV18 and TRBJ1-1, the complete variable domain is NAGVMQNPRHLVRRRGQEARLRCSPMKGHSHVYWYRQLPEEGLKFMVYLQKENIIDESGMPKERFSAEFPKEGPSILRIQQVVRGDSAAYFCASSSSEWGMNTEAFFGQGTRLTVV.